This entry describes one T cell receptor beta chain. Its antigen remains unknown. The sample belongs to a study of Ad26.COV2.S vaccination and SARS-CoV-2 variants. Study-wide points: Comparable non-spike TCR breadth was observed in vaccine and placebo recipients.

Treatment indicated: 19 received Ad26.COV2.S at low or high dose, single or two shots; several received placebo; per-sample allocation not given. Day 63 following the first vaccine or placebo injection was when the samples were taken. In germline, CDR1 is LGHDT, CDR2 YNNKEL (reference sequence). V dropped 0 bases and J dropped 10 bases, with 19 bases sitting between them. The CDR3 loop spans 16 amino acids. Sequencing used immunoSEQ multiplex PCR; TCRdb keeps in-frame clones, though not all of them. The repertoire includes about 350,000 clones, approximately 86% of them detected once, and approximately 11% sits in the top ten.

The sample was peripheral blood, taken in a trial of Ad26.COV2.S vaccine versus placebo. The source of this sequence is a person between 18 and 59 years old who received the Ad26.COV2.S COVID-19 vaccine or a placebo. The J gene is TRBJ2-1, the V gene TRBV3-1 (or the pseudogene TRBV3-2); weak D call: TRBD2 (5 bases). This CDR3 is CASSQERLSQPLEQFF. In nucleotides, the CDR3 is TGTGCCAGCAGCCAAGAGAGACTATCTCAACCCCTGGAGCAGTTCTTC.